The 7 T cell receptor beta chains below all came from one sample that was sequenced in a study of blood T cell repertoires in COVID-19. Clones were sequenced by immunoSEQ multiplex PCR, and TCRdb holds only the in-frame ones, with some missing. Of about 250,000 clones listed, 85% to 90% are singletons. Sequencing used PBMCs or T cells enriched from blood (not recorded which). The receptors stem from a middle-aged man who had recovered from COVID-19.

V and J are TRBV18 and TRBJ1-1; D is perhaps TRBD1 (5 bases). Looked up from germline, CDR1 is KGHSH and CDR2 is LQKENI. The CDR3 totals 15 residues. The V gene lost 2 bases and the J gene lost 4 bases, with 14 bases spanning the gap. CDR3 region: CASSPWGGDLTEAFF. CDR3 sequence (DNA): TGTGCCAGCTCACCATGGGGAGGGGATCTCACTGAAGCTTTCTTT.

The count of this clone is one. This chain links TRBV5-6 with TRBJ1-5; no definite D call. With 4 bases removed from V and 3 bases from J, the gap between germline ends came to 8 bases. This CDR3 region has 13 residues. The V gene's germline CDR1 is SGHDT and CDR2 YYEEEE. The CDR3 bases are TGTGCCAGCAGCCCGGGGTACAATCAGCCCCAGCATTTT. Its protein is CASSPGYNQPQHF.

The rearrangement links TRBV6-2 or TRBV6-3 to TRBJ2-1, with 7 bases identical to TRBD2. The germline V gene encodes CDR1 MNHEY and CDR2 SVGEGT. Unmatched junction bases numbered 14, after V lost 2 bases and J lost 7 bases. CDR3 size: 17 residues. This CDR3 is CASSYASGGGLNNEQFF. DNA for the CDR3: TGTGCCAGCAGTTACGCAAGTGGGGGAGGGCTAAATAATGAGCAGTTCTTC.

The chain joins TRBV4-3 to TRBJ1-2; 12 bases are shared with TRBD1. There are 18 residues in the CDR3. From germline, CDR1 is LGHNA and CDR2 YSLEER. Unmatched junction bases numbered 11, after V lost 2 bases and J lost 4 bases. The CDR3 region has the DNA TGCGCCAGCAGCCAAATCTCAGGGACAGGGGGCGGGGGCTATGGCTACACCTTC. It translates to CASSQISGTGGGGYGYTF.

The chain has TRBV5-6 and TRBJ2-2; D is possibly TRBD2 (5 bases). CDR3 length equals 16 residues. CDR1 and CDR2 from the germline V gene are SGHDT and YYEEEE. Trimming removed 1 base from V and 6 bases from J, with 16 bases in between. The CDR3 region has the DNA TGTGCCAGCAGCTTGTTCTTGGGTCCGCGGGCCGGGGAGCTGTTTTTT. This codes for CASSLFLGPRAGELFF.

The chain combines TRBV27 with TRBJ1-6; 8 bases are a match to TRBD1. Per the germline V gene, CDR1 is MNHEY and CDR2 is SMNVEV (reference sequence). V dropped 4 bases and J dropped 3; count of bases not matched to a gene: 2. The CDR3 length is 15 residues. The CDR3 protein is CASSWTGNYNSPLHF. The CDR3 nucleotides are TGTGCCAGCAGTTGGACAGGGAACTATAATTCACCCCTCCACTTT.

The V call is TRBV29-1, the J call TRBJ1-1, with D possibly TRBD1 on 6 matching bases. Germline V gene data show CDR1 as SQVTM and CDR2 as ANQGSEA. V was trimmed by 4 bases and J by 5 bases, leaving 20 bases between them. This CDR3 is built from 15 residues. CDR3: CSVGYSGTKKTEAFF. CDR3 bases: TGCAGCGTTGGGTATAGTGGGACAAAGAAAACTGAAGCTTTCTTT.